The 2 T cell receptor beta chains given below trace back to one sample, sequenced in a study of cytomegalovirus exposure and HLA in healthy donors. 60 Vbeta and 13 Jbeta primers were used in PCR. Measured with immunoSEQ multiplex PCR; TCRdb has only the in-frame clones, and not every one. The data contain more than 70,000 clones, about 80% of them singletons. The sequenced sample was PBMCs. These receptors were taken from a man aged 50-59 years in good health and CMV-seropositive.

The chain combines TRBV2 with TRBJ1-2, with no clear D. The germline V gene has CDR1 SNHLY and CDR2 FYNNEI. V shed 6 bases and J shed 13 bases, with 15 bases lying between them. The CDR3 is 11 residues long. The CDR3 DNA sequence: TGTGCCAGCAGCGAGACGGGAGTCGGCACCTTC. Its translation is CASSETGVGTF.

The chain links TRBV14 to TRBJ2-2; perhaps TRBD2 as D (5 bases). Germline V lookup: CDR1 SGHDN, CDR2 FVKESK. CDR3 length: 18 amino acids. V lost 0 bases and J lost 3, with 17 bases in between. CDR3 nucleotide sequence: TGTGCCAGCAGCCAAGATCCTTGGTCAGGACTTGACACCGGGGAGCTGTTTTTT. Its protein product is CASSQDPWSGLDTGELFF.